This T cell receptor (beta chain) comes out of a study of blood T cell repertoires in COVID-19. About the study: COVID-19 samples from acute and convalescent phases originated in the United States, Italy and Spain. PBMCs, B-cell-depleted T cells, or T cells were the source of the cDNA or gDNA that made up the material.

Authors' processing steps: Amplification with reference gene primers provided the estimates of nucleated cell counts. Measured with immunoSEQ multiplex PCR; TCRdb has only the in-frame clones, and not every one. Clone size and the V and J calls come from that table; the DNA yielded D and trimming. The table has 75,000 to 100,000 clones, 88% seen once. Trimming cost V 1 base and J 7 bases; bases outside gene matches: 5. The CDR3 extends over 15 amino acids. Germline CDR1 SEHNR, CDR2 FQNEAQ (reference sequence). Sequencing was done on a sample of peripheral blood. The TCR was taken from a man in his sixties or seventies with acute or convalescent COVID-19. This chain links TRBV7-9 with TRBJ1-4; 8 bases line up with TRBD1. The CDR3 here is CASSLVGQGAEKLFF. The CDR3 DNA reads TGTGCCAGCAGCTTAGTCGGGCAGGGGGCTGAAAAACTGTTTTTT.